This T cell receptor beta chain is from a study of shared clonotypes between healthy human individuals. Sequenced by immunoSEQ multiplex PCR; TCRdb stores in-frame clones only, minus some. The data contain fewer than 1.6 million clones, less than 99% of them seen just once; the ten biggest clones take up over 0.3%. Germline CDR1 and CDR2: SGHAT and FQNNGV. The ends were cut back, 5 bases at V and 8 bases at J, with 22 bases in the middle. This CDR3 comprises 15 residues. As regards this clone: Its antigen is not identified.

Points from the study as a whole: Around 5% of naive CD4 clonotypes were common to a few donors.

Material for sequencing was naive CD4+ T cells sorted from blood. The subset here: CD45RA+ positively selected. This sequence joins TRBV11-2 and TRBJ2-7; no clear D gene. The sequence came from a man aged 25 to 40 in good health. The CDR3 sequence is CASSPPARPVSQQYF. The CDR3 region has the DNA TGTGCCAGCAGCCCACCGGCAAGGCCGGTAAGCCAGCAGTACTTC.